A selection of T cell receptor beta chains follows, all from one sample in a study of blood T cell repertoires in COVID-19. Sequenced by immunoSEQ multiplex PCR; TCRdb stores in-frame clones only, minus some. The sample records 30,000 to 40,000 clones, around 85% being singletons. The sample taken for sequencing was peripheral blood. Every receptor here comes from an elderly woman with active or convalescent COVID-19. CDR3s include the opening cysteine and the closing phenylalanine or tryptophan. The D gene is left open where the match is weak. Expanded clones are given a class, and other clones once, few, many or no size at all.

-	TRBV5-1	-	TRBJ1-3	14	CASSLEADGNTIYF	TGCGCCAGCAGCCTGGAGGCGGATGGAAACACCATATATTTT
TRBD1	TRBV4-1	once	TRBJ1-2	12	CASRGTGYGYTF	TGCGCCAGCAGGGGGACAGGCTATGGCTACACCTTC
TRBD1	TRBV2	-	TRBJ1-2	16	CASSELGQGTLRGYTF	TGTGCCAGCAGTGAGCTGGGACAGGGGACGTTACGTGGCTACACCTTC
-	TRBV7-8	-	TRBJ2-3	13	CASSSLRGDTQYF	TGTGCCAGCAGCTCCCTCCGAGGAGATACGCAGTATTTT
TRBD1	TRBV25-1	-	TRBJ1-2	14	CASGSTGGSYGYTF	TGTGCCAGCGGATCTACAGGGGGCTCCTATGGCTACACCTTC
-	TRBV7-9	-	TRBJ2-7	14	CASSLGRQTYEQYF	TGTGCCAGCAGCTTAGGACGACAGACCTACGAGCAGTACTTC
TRBD1	TRBV6-6	-	TRBJ2-5	14	CASVRRTGEETQYF	TGTGCCAGCGTCCGGCGGACAGGGGAAGAGACCCAGTACTTC
TRBD2	TRBV5-1	-	TRBJ2-1	14	CASSPQRGENEQFF	TGCGCCAGCAGCCCTCAGCGGGGGGAGAATGAGCAGTTCTTC
TRBD2	TRBV15	-	TRBJ2-5	17	CATSRDLASGSSKTQYF	TGTGCCACCAGCAGAGATTTGGCTAGCGGGAGTTCAAAGACCCAGTACTTC
-	TRBV5-1	-	TRBJ2-3	17	CASSSRASRQATDTQYF	TGCGCCAGCAGCAGTCGGGCAAGCAGACAGGCCACAGATACGCAGTATTTT
TRBD1	TRBV29-1	few	TRBJ1-4	12	CSVGTGNEKLFF	TGCAGCGTTGGGACAGGGAATGAAAAACTGTTTTTT
TRBD1	TRBV7-9	-	TRBJ2-5	13	CASSSTGQETQYF	TGTGCCAGCAGCTCGACAGGGCAAGAGACCCAGTACTTC
-	TRBV3-1/TRBV3-2	few	TRBJ2-1	14	CASSQDPSRGEQFF	TGTGCCAGCAGCCAGGACCCATCCCGGGGTGAGCAGTTCTTC
-	TRBV13	-	TRBJ2-7	15	CASSLSGKSSYEQYF	TGTGCCAGCAGCCTAAGCGGCAAGAGCTCCTACGAGCAGTACTTC
TRBD1	TRBV28	once	TRBJ1-5	15	CASSLQTGTNQPQHF	TGTGCCAGCAGTTTACAGACAGGGACCAATCAGCCCCAGCATTTT
-	TRBV25-1	-	TRBJ1-2	16	CASSESDKRTATGYTF	TGTGCCAGCAGTGAATCCGATAAGAGGACAGCCACCGGCTACACCTTC
TRBD2	TRBV25-1	-	TRBJ2-1	16	CASSEPRTSGNNEQFF	TGTGCCAGCAGTGAACCACGGACTAGCGGGAACAATGAGCAGTTCTTC
-	TRBV5-4	-	TRBJ1-2	14	CASSLDGANYGYTF	TGTGCCAGCAGCTTGGACGGAGCTAACTATGGCTACACCTTC
TRBD2	TRBV4-2	-	TRBJ2-2	16	CASSRQLAGNTGELFF	TGTGCCAGCAGCCGGCAACTAGCGGGGAACACCGGGGAGCTGTTTTTT
TRBD2	TRBV10-3	-	TRBJ2-1	16	CAISEPGLAGVDEQFF	TGTGCCATCAGTGAACCGGGACTAGCGGGAGTCGATGAGCAGTTCTTC
-	TRBV28	-	TRBJ1-6	16	CASISQGSSYNSPLHF	TGTGCCAGCATCTCGCAGGGGAGCTCCTATAATTCACCCCTCCACTTT
-	TRBV27	-	TRBJ2-3	15	CASSYYYSSTDTQYF	TGTGCCAGCAGCTATTATTACTCTAGCACAGATACGCAGTATTTT
-	TRBV18	-	TRBJ1-2	13	CASSPGFEGGYTF	TGTGCCAGCTCACCGGGCTTCGAGGGTGGCTACACCTTC
TRBD2	TRBV6-5	-	TRBJ2-7	15	CASSLRRGAPYEQYF	TGTGCCAGCAGTTTACGGCGGGGGGCCCCCTACGAGCAGTACTTC
TRBD2	TRBV5-4	-	TRBJ2-7	15	CASSNRAGSSYEQYF	TGTGCCAGCAGTAACCGAGCGGGGTCATCCTACGAGCAGTACTTC
-	TRBV27	few	TRBJ1-5	15	CASSLSWQGSQPQHF	TGTGCCAGCAGTTTATCATGGCAGGGCAGCCAGCCCCAGCATTTT
TRBD2	TRBV7-6	-	TRBJ2-3	16	CASSLIASGGGNTQYF	TGTGCCAGCAGCTTAATCGCTAGCGGGGGGGGAAATACGCAGTATTTT
-	TRBV2	few	TRBJ1-4	13	CASREDPREKLFF	TGTGCCAGCAGGGAGGACCCAAGGGAAAAACTGTTTTTT
-	TRBV2	-	TRBJ2-1	12	CASRRESVEQFF	TGTGCCAGTCGGCGGGAATCTGTCGAGCAGTTCTTC
TRBD1	TRBV7-2	-	TRBJ2-1	15	CASSLQQGARNEQFF	TGTGCCAGCAGCTTACAACAGGGGGCGCGAAATGAGCAGTTCTTC
-	TRBV21-1	-	TRBJ1-2	22	CASSKGGPPPPTGLMGIYGYTF	TGTGCCAGCAGCAAAGGGGGCCCCCCCCCACCCACAGGGTTGATGGGGATATATGGCTACACCTTC
-	TRBV7-3	-	TRBJ2-1	16	CASSPGGRPQRNEQFF	TGTGCCAGCAGCCCCGGGGGACGGCCCCAGCGGAATGAGCAGTTCTTC
TRBD1	TRBV2	-	TRBJ2-3	15	CASSRQGGFTDTQYF	TGTGCCAGCAGTCGACAGGGGGGCTTTACAGATACGCAGTATTTT
TRBD2	TRBV5-6	-	TRBJ2-3	19	CASSLGPPGAGASTDTQYF	TGTGCCAGCAGCTTGGGGCCCCCCGGAGCGGGGGCCAGCACAGATACGCAGTATTTT
-	TRBV19	-	TRBJ1-2	13	CASSIPGSYGYTF	TGTGCCAGTAGTATCCCAGGGTCCTATGGCTACACCTTC
-	TRBV4-3	-	TRBJ2-2	15	CASSQDMRSTGELFF	TGCGCCAGCAGCCAAGATATGAGGTCTACCGGGGAGCTGTTTTTT
-	TRBV5-1	-	TRBJ2-3	14	CASSLDGNTDTQYF	TGCGCCAGCAGCTTGGATGGCAACACAGATACGCAGTATTTT
TRBD2	TRBV11-3	-	TRBJ2-7	16	CASSPARGGDDYEQYF	TGTGCCAGCAGCCCCGCCCGGGGGGGCGATGACTACGAGCAGTACTTC
-	TRBV30	-	TRBJ1-2	15	CAWSVQVTDPMGYTF	TGTGCCTGGAGTGTACAGGTAACAGATCCTATGGGCTACACCTTC
-	TRBV30	-	TRBJ1-3	13	CAWSAGLGNTIYF	TGTGCCTGGAGCGCGGGACTCGGGAACACCATATATTTT
-	TRBV7-7	-	TRBJ2-5	14	CASTRLPSLETQYF	TGTGCCAGCACCCGACTCCCATCTCTCGAGACCCAGTACTTC
TRBD1	TRBV5-4	few	TRBJ1-1	13	CASSFQGGTEAFF	TGTGCCAGCAGCTTCCAGGGGGGCACTGAAGCTTTCTTT
TRBD2	TRBV2	-	TRBJ2-7	17	CASKRVKASGFPYEQYF	TGTGCCAGCAAGAGGGTAAAGGCTAGCGGGTTCCCCTACGAGCAGTACTTC
TRBD1	TRBV5-1	-	TRBJ2-2	15	CASSRGIQGTGELFF	TGCGCCAGCAGCCGGGGAATACAGGGGACCGGGGAGCTGTTTTTT
TRBD2	TRBV3-1/TRBV3-2	once	TRBJ2-1	14	CASRNREGNNEQFF	TGTGCCAGCAGGAACCGGGAGGGGAACAATGAGCAGTTCTTC
TRBD1	TRBV9	once	TRBJ1-2	14	CASSVGQGVHGYTF	TGTGCCAGCAGCGTAGGACAGGGGGTCCATGGCTACACCTTC
TRBD1	TRBV5-1	-	TRBJ2-7	14	CASSLQDRSYEQYF	TGCGCCAGCAGCCTACAGGACAGGAGCTACGAGCAGTACTTC
-	TRBV9	-	TRBJ1-6	16	CASSVDLSSYNSPLHF	TGTGCCAGCAGCGTAGACCTAAGCTCCTATAATTCACCCCTCCACTTT
TRBD1	TRBV5-1	-	TRBJ2-6	16	CASSTGTGRGANVLTF	TGCGCCAGCAGCACGGGGACAGGCCGGGGGGCCAACGTCCTGACTTTC
-	TRBV20-1	-	TRBJ2-1	11	CSANQNNEQFF	TGCAGTGCTAACCAGAACAATGAGCAGTTCTTC
-	TRBV25-1	once	TRBJ2-2	14	CASSEVSSTGELFF	TGTGCCAGCAGTGAAGTTTCGTCGACCGGGGAGCTGTTTTTT
-	TRBV5-1	-	TRBJ1-5	15	CASSLAGQPYQPQHF	TGCGCCAGCAGCTTGGCCGGACAGCCTTATCAGCCCCAGCATTTT
-	TRBV2	-	TRBJ1-4	15	CASSEVAVSNEKLFF	TGTGCCAGCAGTGAAGTGGCGGTGTCTAATGAAAAACTGTTTTTT
-	TRBV7-8	once	TRBJ1-6	16	CASSLARPRAGSPLHF	TGTGCCAGCAGCTTAGCGCGCCCCAGGGCTGGTTCACCCCTCCACTTT
-	TRBV27	-	TRBJ1-5	14	CASRLDKSNQPQHF	TGTGCCAGCAGACTAGACAAATCCAATCAGCCCCAGCATTTT
-	TRBV29-1	-	TRBJ1-1	12	CSVKPQGSEAFF	TGCAGCGTTAAACCACAGGGTTCTGAAGCTTTCTTT
TRBD2	TRBV11-2	-	TRBJ2-1	14	CASRGLAGGNEQFF	TGTGCCAGCAGGGGACTAGCGGGGGGGAATGAGCAGTTCTTC
-	TRBV5-1	-	TRBJ2-3	14	CASSLVGEVDTQYF	TGCGCCAGCAGCTTAGTCGGGGAGGTAGATACGCAGTATTTT
-	TRBV6-5	-	TRBJ2-7	14	CASSWARGSYEQYF	TGTGCCAGCAGTTGGGCCAGGGGATCCTACGAGCAGTACTTC